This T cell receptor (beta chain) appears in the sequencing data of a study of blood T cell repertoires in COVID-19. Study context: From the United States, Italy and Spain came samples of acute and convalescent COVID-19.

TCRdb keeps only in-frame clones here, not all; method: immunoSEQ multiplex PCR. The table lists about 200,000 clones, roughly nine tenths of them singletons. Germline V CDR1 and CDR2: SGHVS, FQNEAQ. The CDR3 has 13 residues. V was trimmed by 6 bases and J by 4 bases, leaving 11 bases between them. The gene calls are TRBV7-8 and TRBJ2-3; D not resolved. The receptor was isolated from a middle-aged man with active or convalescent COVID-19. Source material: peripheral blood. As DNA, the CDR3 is TGTGCCAGCAGTTGGCCTGGTGCAGATACGCAGTATTTT. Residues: CASSWPGADTQYF.